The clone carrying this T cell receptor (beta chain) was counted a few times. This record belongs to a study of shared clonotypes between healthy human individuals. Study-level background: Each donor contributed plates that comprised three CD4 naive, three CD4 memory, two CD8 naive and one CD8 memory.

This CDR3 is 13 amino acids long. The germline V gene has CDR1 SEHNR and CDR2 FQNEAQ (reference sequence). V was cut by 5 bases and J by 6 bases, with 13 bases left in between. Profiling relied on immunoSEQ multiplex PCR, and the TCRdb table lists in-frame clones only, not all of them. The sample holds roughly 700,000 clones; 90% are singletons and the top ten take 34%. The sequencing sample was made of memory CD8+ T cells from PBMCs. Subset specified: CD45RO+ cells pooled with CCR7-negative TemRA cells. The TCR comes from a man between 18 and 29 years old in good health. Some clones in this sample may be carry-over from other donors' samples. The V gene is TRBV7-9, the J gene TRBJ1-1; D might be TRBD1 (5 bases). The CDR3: CASSPELTAEAFF. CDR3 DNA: TGTGCCAGCAGCCCCGAGTTGACAGCTGAAGCTTTCTTT.